This T cell receptor (beta chain) is drawn from a study of shared clonotypes between healthy human individuals. As for the study in general: Participating donors consisted of a couple of women and a few men aged 18 to 49.

Clones were sequenced by immunoSEQ multiplex PCR, and TCRdb holds only the in-frame ones, with some missing. This sample has more than 2 million clones, with less than 95% found just once. In the naive CD8 group, cells lacked CD45RO and were positively selected for CCR7, so terminally differentiated effector memory CD45RA+ cells were left out. The study drew all its donors from Caucasian adults living in Nashville, Tennessee. Study-wide points: Generally, estimated richness proved larger in naive subsets than it did in memory subsets.

Notes on this clone: The antigen remains unidentified.

The sequence was obtained from a man aged 18 to 35 in good health. Sample: naive CD8+ T cells sorted from blood.

The CDR3 nucleotides are TGCAGTGCATTGGGGACTAGCGTCTCCTACGAGCAGTACTTC. The encoded protein is CSALGTSVSYEQYF. The chain uses TRBV29-1 and TRBJ2-7; 10 bases match TRBD2. Germline CDR1 reads SQVTM; CDR2 reads ANQGSEA. The CDR3 totals 14 residues.